This TCR beta chain was identified during a study of T cell repertoires in cytomegalovirus infection. At the level of the study: Both a matching HLA type and CMV infection were indicated by public TCR beta signatures.

Overall study findings and caveats: Ex vivo, HLA-C-restricted CMV-specific TCR beta clonotypes prevailed over the rest of the response.

The CDR3 runs 16 residues. Germline V gene lookup returns CDR1 SGHTA and CDR2 FQGNSA. V lost 4 bases and J 0 bases, leaving 13 bases between the germline ends. TCRdb itself ran the reads through MiXCR, one entry per CDR3 protein. The data contain 400,000 or so distinct CDR3 sequences, around a sixth of them singletons. This clonotype was seen at least ten times. The antigen is not known. The specimen sequenced was PBMCs. The V gene is TRBV7-2, the J gene TRBJ2-1; no definite D call. The TCR sequence derives from a human donor in good health (CMV status not recorded). Some clones in this sample may be carry-over from other donors' samples. The CDR3 DNA sequence: TGTGCCAGCAGCTCGTGGGTTAGCAACTCCTACAATGAGCAGTTCTTC. Protein product: CASSSWVSNSYNEQFF.